Listed here is a single T cell receptor beta chain. The CDR3 sequence is 13 residues long. Germline V gene sequence: CDR1 MGHDK, CDR2 SYGVNS. The ends lost 4 bases at V and 6 bases at J; junction bases unmatched: 3. All included Susac syndrome patients satisfied recently defined diagnostic criteria for definite or probable disease. This sample was included in a study of CD8 T cells in Susac syndrome. Overall study context: Patients with Susac syndrome were therapy-naive, on corticosteroids, or on intravenous immunoglobulin alone at the time that blood was drawn.

The RNA, roughly 0.45 to 1 ug, was put through reverse transcription using random hexamers. Via MiXCR, TCRdb re-called the immunoSEQ multiplex PCR reads, giving one row per CDR3 protein. The profile shows about 140,000 distinct CDR3 sequences, approximately 96% of them singletons. J is TRBJ1-2 and V is TRBV25-1; 9 bases agree with TRBD1. The TCR originated in a human donor with Susac syndrome. The material sequenced was CD4+ T cells from PBMCs. The CDR3 sequence is CASSVTGGDGYTF. CDR3 DNA: TGTGCCAGCAGTGTAACAGGGGGCGATGGCTACACCTTC.